This TCR beta chain was observed in a study of CD8 T cells in ankylosing spondylitis. Study-wide results and limits: Among TCR beta sequences, a motif of eight or nine highly homologous variants appeared characteristic of ankylosing spondylitis blood.

The CDR3 is made up of 14 amino acids. Trimming took 2 bases from V and 2 from J, leaving 8 bases between them. CDR1 is SGHDT, CDR2 YYEEEE, per germline. This clonotype was seen a handful of times. Its cognate antigen is unknown. From the 5' RACE reads, TCRdb called clonotypes with MiXCR, one entry per CDR3 protein. The data show about 500,000 distinct CDR3 sequences, roughly 13% seen once. V is TRBV5-6 and J is TRBJ2-1; D uncertain. Specimen: blood, either unsorted or a sorted T cell fraction (not recorded which). This TCR was sampled from a male donor with ankylosing spondylitis. The CDR3 here is CASSFVVPYNEQFF. CDR3 DNA sequence: TGTGCCAGCAGCTTCGTGGTCCCCTACAATGAGCAGTTCTTC.